This TCR beta chain was captured by sequencing in a study of blood T cell repertoires in COVID-19. The overall study: The United States, Italy and Spain were the sources of the acute and convalescent COVID-19 samples. From T cells, B-cell-depleted T cells, or PBMCs came the material, which was cDNA or gDNA.

This CDR3 is 16 amino acids long. CDR1 is SGHTA, CDR2 FQGNSA, per germline. Trimming left V 5 bases short and J 3 bases short, with 17 bases between. Study processing details: How many nucleated cells were present was estimated from reference gene primer amplification. Profiling relied on immunoSEQ multiplex PCR, and the TCRdb table lists in-frame clones only, not all of them. V and J calls plus clone size are reproduced from that table; the DNA served to infer D and trimming. The sample lists approximately 500,000 clones; 70% to 90% were seen once. The sequenced sample consisted of peripheral blood. The V call is TRBV7-2, the J call TRBJ1-3, with D maybe TRBD1 (5 bases). The sequence derives from a human donor in a cohort sampled during active COVID-19. The CDR3 sequence is CASSVVGGENGNTIYF. Here the CDR3 DNA reads TGTGCCAGCAGCGTTGTGGGGGGGGAGAATGGAAACACCATATATTTT.